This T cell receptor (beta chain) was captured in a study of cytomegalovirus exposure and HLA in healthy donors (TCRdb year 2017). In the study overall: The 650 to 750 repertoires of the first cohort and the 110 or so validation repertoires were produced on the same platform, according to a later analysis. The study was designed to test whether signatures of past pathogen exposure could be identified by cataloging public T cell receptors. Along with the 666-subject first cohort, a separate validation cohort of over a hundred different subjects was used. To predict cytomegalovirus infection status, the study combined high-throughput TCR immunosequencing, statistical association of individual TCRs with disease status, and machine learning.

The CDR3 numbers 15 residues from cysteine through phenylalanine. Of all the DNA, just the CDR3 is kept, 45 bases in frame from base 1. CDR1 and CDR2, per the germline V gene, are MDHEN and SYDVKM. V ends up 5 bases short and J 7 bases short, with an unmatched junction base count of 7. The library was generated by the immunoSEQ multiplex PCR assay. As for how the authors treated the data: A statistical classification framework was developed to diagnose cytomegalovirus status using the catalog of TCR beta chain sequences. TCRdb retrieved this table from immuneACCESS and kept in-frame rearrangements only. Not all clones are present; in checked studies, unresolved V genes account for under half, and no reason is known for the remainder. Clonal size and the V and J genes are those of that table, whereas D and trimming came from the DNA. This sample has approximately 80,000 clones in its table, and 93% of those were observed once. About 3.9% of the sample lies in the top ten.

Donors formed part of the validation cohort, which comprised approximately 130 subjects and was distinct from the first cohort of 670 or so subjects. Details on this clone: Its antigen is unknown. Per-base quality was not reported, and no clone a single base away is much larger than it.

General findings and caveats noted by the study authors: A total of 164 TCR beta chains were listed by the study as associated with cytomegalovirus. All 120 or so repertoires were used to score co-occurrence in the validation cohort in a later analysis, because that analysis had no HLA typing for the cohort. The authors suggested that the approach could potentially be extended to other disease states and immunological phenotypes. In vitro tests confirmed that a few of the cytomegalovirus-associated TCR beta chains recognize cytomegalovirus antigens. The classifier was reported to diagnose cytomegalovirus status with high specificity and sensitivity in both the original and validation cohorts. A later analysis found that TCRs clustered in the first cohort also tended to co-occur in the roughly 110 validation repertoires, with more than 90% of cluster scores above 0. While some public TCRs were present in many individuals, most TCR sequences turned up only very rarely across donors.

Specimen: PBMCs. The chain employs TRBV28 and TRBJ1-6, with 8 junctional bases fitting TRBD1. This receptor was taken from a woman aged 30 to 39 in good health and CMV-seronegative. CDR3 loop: CASSRQDRENSPLHF. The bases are TGTGCCAGCAGTCGTCAGGACAGGGAAAATTCACCCCTCCACTTT.